What follows are 17 T cell receptor beta chains derived from one specimen sequenced in a study of tumor-infiltrating lymphocytes in primary liver carcinoma. TCR beta cDNA was prepared out of around 460 ng total RNA by means of a constant-region primer. Construction of TCR beta libraries relied on three successive nested multiplex PCR rounds employing slightly modified ARM-PCR. The opening two PCR rounds, around 9 cycles each, paired TRBV1-TRBV30 forward primers with a C-beta reverse primer. TCRdb redid the calling of the multiplex PCR reads with MiXCR, one entry per CDR3 protein. Of roughly 120,000 distinct CDR3 sequences listed, less than 80% are singletons. Co-extraction of both nucleic acids (RNA and DNA) used 20-30 mg of unsorted bulk tissue. Sequences were obtained from liver tumor tissue from sampling region 1. Indicated subset: tumor region T1, superior pole. The receptors were sampled from a woman in her fifties or sixties with primary liver carcinoma and hepatitis B virus infection.

Of note for this clonotype: The junction does not match germline at one end; this may be a read error. This chain links TRBV7-9 with TRBJ2-2; 9 bases match TRBD2. The length of the CDR3 is 17 residues. Looked up from germline, CDR1 is SEHNR and CDR2 is FQNEAQ (reference sequence). The CDR3 region is CASRRETSGSTTAELFF. The CDR3 DNA reads TGTGCCAGCAGGCGAGAGACTAGCGGTAGCACCACCGCGGAGCTGTTTTTT.

The sample holds many counts of this clonotype. CDR3 loop: CASSWEGGITEAFF. The CDR3 DNA is TGTGCCAGCAGTTGGGAGGGGGGAATCACTGAAGCTTTCTTT. The V and J genes are TRBV12-3 or TRBV12-4 and TRBJ1-1; possible D gene TRBD1, 6 bases. V was pared by 4 bases and J by 4 bases, with 13 bases between. This CDR3 comprises 14 residues.

A word on this clonotype: The CDR3 does not close with the conserved phenylalanine or tryptophan, likely indicating a read error. V usage is TRBV11-1 and J usage is TRBJ2-5, with unresolved D. The CDR3 extends over 15 amino acids. Germline V gene lookup returns CDR1 SGHAT and CDR2 FQDESV (reference sequence). Trimming took off 2 bases at V and 3 bases at J, with 13 bases between the two ends. CDR3 sequence: CASSLRPPTKETQYL. The CDR3 nucleotides read TGTGCCAGCAGCTTACGACCACCGACGAAAGAGACCCAGTACCTC.

This clonotype was detected many times. The chain is built from TRBV29-1 and TRBJ1-2; TRBD1 aligns across 9 bases. The CDR3 has 12 residues. The trim removed 7 bases at V and 2 bases at J, leaving 2 bases unmatched. Germline CDR1 SQVTM, CDR2 ANQGSEA. The DNA for the CDR3 is TGCAGCGGAGGGACAGGGAACTATGGCTACACCTTC. Encoded protein: CSGGTGNYGYTF. Full variable domain (remainder filled in from reference TRBV29-1 and TRBJ1-2): SAVISQKPSRDICQRGTSLTIQCQVDSQVTMMFWYRQQPGQSLTLIATANQGSEATYESGFVIDKFPISRPNLTFSTLTVSNMSPEDSSIYLCSGGTGNYGYTFGSGTRLTVV.

The chain is built from TRBV12-3 or TRBV12-4 and TRBJ2-1; D remains ambiguous. V dropped 5 bases and J dropped 6 bases, with 20 bases sitting between them. The CDR3 is 16 amino acids. The CDR3 nucleotides are TGTGCCAGCAGTCCCCTTGTTTCTGGCTTCATCAATGAGCAGTTCTTC. This sequence encodes CASSPLVSGFINEQFF.

In regard to this clonotype: This may come from a read error, since a much larger clone is one base off. The rearrangement links TRBV5-6 to TRBJ2-7; TRBD1 matches at 7 bases. Germline CDR1 is SGHDT and CDR2 is YYEEEE. CDR3 length equals 15 residues. The CDR3 is CASSKAGTDIYGQYF. CDR3 sequence (DNA): TGTGCCAGCAGTAAAGCCGGGACAGACATTTACGGGCAGTACTTC.

This clonotype was recorded at least ten times. The chain couples TRBV29-1 to TRBJ2-7; D ambiguous. Between the trimmed V and J ends, which lost 1 base and 3 bases, there was a span of 13 bases. Germline V gene data show CDR1 as SQVTM and CDR2 as ANQGSEA. The CDR3 is 14 residues long. For the CDR3, the DNA is TGCAGCGTTGAAGGGGGTCGGTCGGGCTACGAGCAGTACTTC. Encoded protein: CSVEGGRSGYEQYF.

Of note for this clonotype: This clone may be a read error of a much larger clone one base away. The chain has TRBV6-2 or TRBV6-3 and TRBJ2-5, with D perhaps assigned TRBD1 or TRBD2 (5 bases each). CDR1 MNHEY and CDR2 SVGEGT come from the germline V gene. The CDR3 totals 16 residues. Written as DNA, the CDR3 is TGTGCCAGCTGTTACGGGAAGGGACCCTACCAAGAGACCCAGTACTTC. Translated: CASCYGKGPYQETQYF.

This chain connects TRBV7-8 to TRBJ1-1; D possibly corresponds to TRBD1 (5 bases). The CDR3 runs 14 residues. In germline, CDR1 is SGHVS, CDR2 FQNEAQ. The CDR3 region has the DNA TGTGATAGCAGCTTCTCCCGGGGCGTCACTGAAGCTTTCTTT. Protein: CDSSFSRGVTEAFF. Supplemented by reference TRBV7-8 and TRBJ1-1, the full variable domain reads GAGVSQSPRYKVAKRGQDVALRCDPISGHVSLFWYQQALGQGPEFLTYFQNEAQLDKSGLPSDRFFAERPEGSVSTLKIQRTQQEDSAVYLCDSSFSRGVTEAFFGQGTRLTVV.

Notes on this clonotype: Sequence at one end of the junction differs from germline and may be a read error. The chain couples TRBV5-6 to TRBJ2-7; D uncertain. The CDR3 has 11 amino acids. The germline CDR1 and CDR2 sequences are SGHDT and YYEEEE. The CDR3 sequence: CASSSTYEQCF. The DNA of the CDR3 is TGTGCCAGCAGCTCGACCTACGAGCAGTGCTTC.

This clonotype was observed many times. The V and J genes are TRBV6-5 and TRBJ1-3; D unresolved. This CDR3 contains 15 residues. CDR1 is MNHEY and CDR2 is SVGAGI in the germline V gene. V was trimmed by 7 bases and J by 4 bases, leaving 17 bases between them. For the CDR3, the DNA is TGTGCCAGCACCAGTTGGGCCTTTGGGGGAAACACCATATATTTT. Protein: CASTSWAFGGNTIYF.

Regarding this clonotype: The junction does not match germline at one end; this may be a read error. The gene calls are TRBV11-2 and TRBJ2-7; 7 bases align to TRBD1. The CDR3 runs to 13 residues. Per germline, CDR1 SGHAT and CDR2 FQNNGV. The DNA of the CDR3 is TGTGCAAGCAGCTTCGACAGGGAGCACGAGCAGTACTTC. It yields the protein CASSFDREHEQYF. Looking up the rest from reference TRBV11-2 and TRBJ2-7 gives the full variable domain: EAGVAQSPRYKIIEKRQSVAFWCNPISGHATLYWYQQILGQGPKLLIQFQNNGVVDDSQLPKDRFSAERLKGVDSTLKIQPAKLEDSAVYLCASSFDREHEQYFGPGTRLTVT.

With regard to this clonotype: One end of the junction is discordant with germline, which a read error may explain. J is TRBJ2-3 and V is TRBV11-3; D is uncertain. Per the germline V gene, CDR1 is SGHNT and CDR2 is YENEEA. This CDR3 has 17 amino acids. This CDR3 reads CDSSVRLGVGYTDTQYF. The CDR3, as DNA: TGTGACAGCAGCGTACGTCTCGGCGTGGGGTACACAGATACGCAGTATTTT. Full variable domain (outside the CDR3, taken from reference TRBV11-3 and TRBJ2-3): EAGVVQSPRYKIIEKKQPVAFWCNPISGHNTLYWYLQNLGQGPELLIRYENEEAVDDSQLPKDRFSAERLKGVDSTLKIQPAELGDSAVYLCDSSVRLGVGYTDTQYFGPGTRLTVL.

About this clonotype: At one end the junction does not follow the germline gene, possibly because of a read error. The chain has TRBV11-2 and TRBJ1-1; tentatively, D is TRBD1 (5 bases). CDR1 SGHAT and CDR2 FQNNGV come from the germline V gene. CDR3 length: 16 amino acids. CDR3 loop: CASSLVGVRWVTEAFF. CDR3 coding DNA: TGTGCCAGTAGCTTGGTAGGGGTTAGATGGGTCACTGAAGCTTTCTTT.

The chain combines TRBV4-2 with TRBJ2-3, with TRBD1 matching over 12 bases. V shed 6 bases and J 5 bases; nucleotides not matched to a gene: 12. The CDR3 totals 17 residues. Per germline, CDR1 LGHNA and CDR2 YNFKEQ. CDR3 in amino acids: CASSPWTGTGGKDTQYF. CDR3 in DNA: TGTGCCAGCAGTCCTTGGACCGGGACAGGGGGCAAAGATACGCAGTATTTT.

This clonotype has only one observation. A read error may be the cause here, since a much bigger clone is one base away. The V and J genes are TRBV10-1 and TRBJ2-2, with a possible D match to TRBD2 (6 bases). There are 13 residues in the CDR3. CDR1 and CDR2 from the germline V gene are WNHNN and SYGVQD (reference sequence). The CDR3 reads CASSRLVLGDLFF. In nucleotides, the CDR3 is TGCGCCAGCAGTCGACTAGTTCTGGGGGACCTGTTTTTT.

Note on this clonotype: A single base separates this from a much larger clone, so it may be a read error. The rearrangement uses TRBV5-1 and TRBJ2-6; 7 nucleotides match TRBD1. This CDR3 has 17 amino acids. From germline, CDR1 is SGHRS and CDR2 YFSETQ. In DNA, the CDR3 is TGCGCCAGCAGCCTCGGACAGGTCATCTCTGGGGCCAACGTCCCGACTTTC. Translation gives CASSLGQVISGANVPTF.